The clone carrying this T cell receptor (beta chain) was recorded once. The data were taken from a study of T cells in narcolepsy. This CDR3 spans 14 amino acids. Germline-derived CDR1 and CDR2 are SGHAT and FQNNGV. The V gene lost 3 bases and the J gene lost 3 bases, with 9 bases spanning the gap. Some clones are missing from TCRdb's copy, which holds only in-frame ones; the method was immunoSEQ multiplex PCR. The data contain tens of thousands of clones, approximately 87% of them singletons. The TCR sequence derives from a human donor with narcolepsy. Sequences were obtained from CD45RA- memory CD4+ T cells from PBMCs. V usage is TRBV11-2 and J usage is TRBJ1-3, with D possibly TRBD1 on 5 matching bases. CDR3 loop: CASSFGTVGNTIYF. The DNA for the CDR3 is TGTGCCAGCAGCTTCGGGACGGTTGGAAACACCATATATTTT.